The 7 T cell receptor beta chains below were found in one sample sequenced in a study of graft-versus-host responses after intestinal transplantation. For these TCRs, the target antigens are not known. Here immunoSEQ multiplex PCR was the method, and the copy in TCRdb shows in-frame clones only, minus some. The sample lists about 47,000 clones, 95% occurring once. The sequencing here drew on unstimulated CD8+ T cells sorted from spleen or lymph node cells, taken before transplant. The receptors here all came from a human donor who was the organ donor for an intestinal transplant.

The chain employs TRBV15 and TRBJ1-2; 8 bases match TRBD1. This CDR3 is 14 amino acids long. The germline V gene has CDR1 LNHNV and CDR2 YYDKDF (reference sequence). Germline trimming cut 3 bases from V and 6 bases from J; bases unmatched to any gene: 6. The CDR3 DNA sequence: TGTGCCACCAGCAGTCCGGACAGGGTAGATGGCTACACCTTC. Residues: CATSSPDRVDGYTF. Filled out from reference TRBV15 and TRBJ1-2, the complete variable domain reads DAMVIQNPRYQVTQFGKPVTLSCSQTLNHNVMYWYQQKSSQAPKLLFHYYDKDFNNEADTPDNFQSRRPNTSFCFLDIRSPGLGDTAMYLCATSSPDRVDGYTFGSGTRLTVV.

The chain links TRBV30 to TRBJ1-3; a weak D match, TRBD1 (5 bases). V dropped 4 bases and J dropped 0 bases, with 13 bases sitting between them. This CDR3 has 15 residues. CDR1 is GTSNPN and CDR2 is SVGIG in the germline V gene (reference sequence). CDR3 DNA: TGTGCCTGGATTGACAGCTTATTCTCTGGAAACACCATATATTTT. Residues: CAWIDSLFSGNTIYF.

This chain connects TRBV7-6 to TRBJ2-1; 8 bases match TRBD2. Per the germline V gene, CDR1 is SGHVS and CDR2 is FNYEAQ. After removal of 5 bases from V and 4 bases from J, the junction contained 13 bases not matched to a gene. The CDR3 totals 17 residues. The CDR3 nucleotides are TGTGCCAGCAGCCCCATCGGGGGGGCTTTATCTTACAATGAGCAGTTCTTC. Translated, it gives CASSPIGGALSYNEQFF. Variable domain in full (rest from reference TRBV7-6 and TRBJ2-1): GAGVSQSPRYKVTKRGQDVALRCDPISGHVSLYWYRQALGQGPEFLTYFNYEAQQDKSGLPNDRFSAERPEGSISTLTIQRTEQRDSAMYRCASSPIGGALSYNEQFFGPGTRLTVL.

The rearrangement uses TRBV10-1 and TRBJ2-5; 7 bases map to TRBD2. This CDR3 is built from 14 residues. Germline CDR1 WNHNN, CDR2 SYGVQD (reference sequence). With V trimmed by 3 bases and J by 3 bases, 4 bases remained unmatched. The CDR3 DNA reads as TGCGCCAGCAGTGATAGTCTAGCGGAAGAGACCCAGTACTTC. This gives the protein CASSDSLAEETQYF.

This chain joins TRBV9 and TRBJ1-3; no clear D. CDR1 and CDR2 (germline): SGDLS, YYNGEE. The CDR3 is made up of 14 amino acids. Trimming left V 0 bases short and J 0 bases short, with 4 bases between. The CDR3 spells CASSVVDSGNTIYF. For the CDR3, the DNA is TGTGCCAGCAGCGTAGTTGACTCTGGAAACACCATATATTTT.

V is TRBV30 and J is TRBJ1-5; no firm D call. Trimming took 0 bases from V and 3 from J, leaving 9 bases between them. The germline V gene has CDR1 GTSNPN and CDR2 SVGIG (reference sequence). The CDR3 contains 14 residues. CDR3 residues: CAWSVGPNNQPQHF. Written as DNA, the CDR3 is TGTGCCTGGAGTGTGGGTCCTAACAATCAGCCCCAGCATTTT.

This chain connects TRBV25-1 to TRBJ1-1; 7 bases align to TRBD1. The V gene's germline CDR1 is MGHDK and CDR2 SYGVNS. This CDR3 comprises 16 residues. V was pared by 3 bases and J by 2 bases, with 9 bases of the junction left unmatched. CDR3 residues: CASSDFRDSTNTEAFF. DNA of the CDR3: TGTGCCAGCAGTGACTTCCGGGACAGTACAAACACTGAAGCTTTCTTT.